This paragraph reports one T cell receptor beta chain. V was shortened by 3 bases and J by 1 base, with 10 bases between the two germline ends. The germline V gene encodes CDR1 LNHDA and CDR2 SQIVND (reference sequence). The CDR3 runs to 15 residues. Study processing details: Reference gene primer amplification yielded estimated nucleated cell counts. Sequenced by immunoSEQ multiplex PCR; TCRdb stores in-frame clones only, minus some. V, J and clone size were drawn from that table, and D and trimming were deduced from the DNA. Among some 19,000 clones, 65% to 85% were seen once, and the ten largest hold about 6%. These data originate in a study of blood T cell repertoires in COVID-19. As for the study in general: There were acute and convalescent COVID-19 samples, and they came from the United States, Italy and Spain. Sample material is recorded as cDNA or gDNA derived from T cells, B-cell-depleted T cells, or PBMCs.

The chain couples TRBV19 to TRBJ2-1; TRBD1 is a possible D gene (6 bases). Specimen: peripheral blood. The receptor comes from a human donor in a cohort sampled during active COVID-19. The CDR3 nucleotides are TGTGCCAGTAGTATTACAGGGTCTTCCTACAATGAGCAGTTCTTC. Translation: CASSITGSSYNEQFF.